The 28 T cell receptor beta chains presented below share a single source sample, sequenced in a study of OX40 agonist ivuxolimab in advanced cancers. The table came from immunoSEQ multiplex PCR; TCRdb's copy has only in-frame clones and leaves some out. Of 95,000 to 100,000 clones in the sample, around 80% are singletons; the top ten hold around 5.8%. The specimen comprised CD4+ or CD8+ T cells sorted from blood, sampled in a trial of the OX40 agonist ivuxolimab. The receptors were gathered from an adult with an advanced solid tumor such as melanoma, head and neck, liver or kidney cancer.

In this sample, this clone turned up once. The CDR3 region has the DNA TGTGCCAGCGCTGACAGGGTCAATCAGCCCCAGCATTTT. Protein: CASADRVNQPQHF. This chain connects TRBV7-2 to TRBJ1-5; 7 nucleotides align to TRBD1. Germline trimming cut 8 bases from V and 3 bases from J; bases unmatched to any gene: 4. The CDR3 runs 13 residues. The germline V gene encodes CDR1 SGHTA and CDR2 FQGNSA.

The V and J genes are TRBV19 and TRBJ2-5; 7 nucleotides agree with TRBD2. CDR3 length equals 13 residues. Per the germline V gene, CDR1 is LNHDA and CDR2 is SQIVND (reference sequence). V was pared by 4 bases and J by 5 bases, with 4 bases of the junction left unmatched. The CDR3 loop is CASSKLGGETQYF. CDR3 sequence (DNA): TGTGCCAGTAGTAAATTGGGAGGGGAGACCCAGTACTTC.

This chain connects TRBV9 to TRBJ2-1; the match to TRBD2 covers 12 bases. Germline lookup yields CDR1 SGDLS and CDR2 YYNGEE. V lost 4 bases and J lost 5; bases outside the gene matches: 7. The CDR3 is 16 residues long. The CDR3 loop is CASSSRLAGEHNEQFF. The DNA of the CDR3 is TGTGCCAGCAGCAGCAGACTAGCGGGAGAGCACAATGAGCAGTTCTTC.

The chain couples TRBV7-9 to TRBJ1-1; 8 bases are shared with TRBD1. Germline-derived CDR1 and CDR2 are SEHNR and FQNEAQ (reference sequence). CDR3 length equals 15 residues. V gave up 2 bases and J gave up 4 bases; unmatched junction bases: 6. Written as DNA, the CDR3 is TGTGCCAGCAGCTTATCTACTGACAGGGGCACTGAAGCTTTCTTT. Translated, it gives CASSLSTDRGTEAFF.

The V gene is TRBV2, the J gene TRBJ2-1, with D hard to call. This CDR3 has 13 amino acids. V lost 2 bases to trimming and J lost 8 bases, with 10 bases between them. Germline CDR1 and CDR2: SNHLY and FYNNEI. In DNA form, the CDR3 reads TGTGCCAGCAGTGAATCTAATAGGTATGAGCAGTTCTTC. This gives the protein CASSESNRYEQFF.

The chain uses TRBV20-1 and TRBJ2-7; D uncertain. The V end lost 6 bases, the J end lost 5 bases, and 11 bases lay between the germline ends. The CDR3 runs to 11 residues. Germline V gene lookup returns CDR1 DFQATT and CDR2 SNEGSKA (reference sequence). The CDR3 DNA reads TGCAGTGCGCCCTTCTTTGACGAGCAGTACTTC. This gives the protein CSAPFFDEQYF.

The V call is TRBV6-1, the J call TRBJ1-1, with 7 bases identical to TRBD1. This CDR3 is 14 amino acids long. V gave up 4 bases and J gave up 3 bases; unmatched junction bases: 5. CDR1 MNHNS and CDR2 SASEGT come from the germline V gene. The CDR3 sequence is CASSARGRDTEAFF. The CDR3 DNA is TGTGCCAGCAGTGCAAGGGGGCGAGACACTGAAGCTTTCTTT.

This clone was recorded only once. V and J are TRBV19 and TRBJ2-2; TRBD2 agrees at 8 bases. After removal of 6 bases from V and 0 bases from J, the junction contained 9 bases not matched to a gene. The germline gives CDR1 LNHDA, CDR2 SQIVND (reference sequence). The CDR3 sequence is 17 residues long. CDR3 coding DNA: TGTGCCAGTAGCCCACCTCAGCGGGGGACGAACACCGGGGAGCTGTTTTTT. Translated: CASSPPQRGTNTGELFF.

This clone has more than one count but fewer than ten. The CDR3 reads CASRTGLREQYF. Written as DNA, the CDR3 is TGTGCCAGCAGGACAGGGTTGCGGGAGCAGTACTTC. The V and J genes are TRBV6-5 and TRBJ2-7; 7 bases are a match to TRBD1. In germline, CDR1 is MNHEY, CDR2 SVGAGI. The J segment lost 7 bases and the V segment lost 6 bases, leaving 6 bases of the junction unmatched. This CDR3 contains 12 residues.

J is TRBJ2-3 and V is TRBV5-4; 15 bases are a match to TRBD2. The germline gives CDR1 SGHNT, CDR2 YYREEE (reference sequence). V shed 4 bases and J 2 bases; nucleotides not matched to a gene: 8. This CDR3 spans 18 amino acids. This chain's CDR3 is CASSGGLAGGVLTDTQYF. CDR3 nucleotides: TGTGCCAGCAGCGGGGGACTAGCGGGGGGAGTTCTCACAGATACGCAGTATTTT.

This clone was seen only once. The gene calls are TRBV2 and TRBJ2-3, with 10 bases aligning to TRBD2. Germline V lookup: CDR1 SNHLY, CDR2 FYNNEI. The CDR3 is made up of 13 amino acids. Trimming at V came to 10 bases and at J to 7 bases, leaving 8 bases not matched to a gene. CDR3 in DNA: TGTGCCATCCCCGGGACTAGCGAAAATACGCAGTATTTT. It translates to CAIPGTSENTQYF.

This clone was detected only a few times. The gene calls are TRBV7-9 and TRBJ2-2, with 8 bases identical to TRBD2. This CDR3 has 15 amino acids. J lost 7 bases, V lost 5 bases, and 9 bases had no gene match. The V gene's germline CDR1 is SEHNR and CDR2 FQNEAQ (reference sequence). CDR3 coding DNA: TGTGCCAGCAGCGGGGGACTAGTATCTAGCGGGGAGCTGTTTTTT. Protein sequence: CASSGGLVSSGELFF.

This clone has a single count. The chain combines TRBV7-3 with TRBJ2-7; weak D call: TRBD1 (6 bases). Deletions cut 8 bases from V and 0 bases from J, with 23 bases between. Per the germline V gene, CDR1 is SGHTA and CDR2 is FQGTGA. CDR3 length equals 17 residues. This CDR3 reads CASGGPGHSVSSYEQYF. CDR3 DNA sequence: TGTGCCAGCGGGGGACCGGGACACTCTGTGAGCTCCTACGAGCAGTACTTC.

The rearrangement uses TRBV9 and TRBJ2-1, with TRBD1 matching 9 bases. CDR1 is SGDLS and CDR2 is YYNGEE in the germline V gene. This CDR3 is built from 17 residues. Trimming took 0 bases from V and 6 from J; bases not matched to a gene: 10. Here the CDR3 reads CASSVAPDRGKGNEQFF. The CDR3, as DNA: TGTGCCAGCAGCGTAGCTCCGGACAGGGGAAAGGGCAATGAGCAGTTCTTC.

This chain uses TRBV7-2 with TRBJ2-6, with D possibly being TRBD1 (6 bases). The CDR3 runs 16 residues. Germline V gene sequence: CDR1 SGHTA, CDR2 FQGNSA. Trimming stripped 1 base from V and 4 bases from J, with 11 bases between. The CDR3 coding sequence is TGTGCCAGCAGCTTAGTCCAGGGGACAGGGGCCAACGTCCTGACTTTC. Translation gives CASSLVQGTGANVLTF.

CDR3 DNA: TGTGCCGGAAGGGACAGGATCTACGAGCAGTACTTC. Translating gives CAGRDRIYEQYF. The chain couples TRBV2 to TRBJ2-7; 8 positions agree with TRBD1. CDR1 and CDR2 from the germline V gene are SNHLY and FYNNEI. The CDR3 has 12 residues. The trim removed 11 bases at V and 3 bases at J, leaving 6 bases unmatched. The full variable domain, with the rest looked up from reference TRBV2 and TRBJ2-7, is EPEVTQTPSHQVTQMGQEVILRCVPISNHLYFYWYRQILGQKVEFLVSFYNNEISEKSEIFDDQFSVERPDGSNFTLKIRSTKLEDSAMYFCAGRDRIYEQYFGPGTRLTVT.

The chain couples TRBV7-6 to TRBJ2-3; TRBD1 matches at 7 bases. Germline trimming cut 5 bases from V and 2 bases from J; bases unmatched to any gene: 4. The CDR3 has 14 residues. Looked up from germline, CDR1 is SGHVS and CDR2 is FNYEAQ. The chain's CDR3 is CASSPGQYTDTQYF. CDR3 nucleotide sequence: TGTGCCAGCAGCCCGGGACAGTACACAGATACGCAGTATTTT.

CDR3 bases: TGTGCCAGCAGCCTCGTTGCGGACACTGAAGCTTTCTTT. It yields the protein CASSLVADTEAFF. The chain is built from TRBV7-9 and TRBJ1-1; no firm D call. The V gene lost 5 bases and the J gene lost 3 bases, with 10 bases spanning the gap. Germline CDR1 is SEHNR and CDR2 is FQNEAQ (reference sequence). This CDR3 has 13 residues.

The chain recombines TRBV11-3 with TRBJ1-1; 7 bases agree with TRBD1. CDR3 length: 13 amino acids. Looked up from germline, CDR1 is SGHNT and CDR2 is YENEEA. J lost 4 bases, V lost 3 bases, and 2 bases had no gene match. The CDR3 loop reads CASSFSGGTEAFF. The CDR3 DNA reads as TGTGCCAGCAGCTTTTCAGGGGGCACTGAAGCTTTCTTT. The variable domain in full, with the rest retrieved from reference TRBV11-3 and TRBJ1-1, is EAGVVQSPRYKIIEKKQPVAFWCNPISGHNTLYWYLQNLGQGPELLIRYENEEAVDDSQLPKDRFSAERLKGVDSTLKIQPAELGDSAVYLCASSFSGGTEAFFGQGTRLTVV.

CDR3 sequence reads: CASSEVRDRVTDEQYF. As DNA, the CDR3 is TGTGCCAGCAGTGAAGTCCGGGACAGGGTAACGGACGAGCAGTACTTC. The V gene is TRBV2, the J gene TRBJ2-7; 9 bases are a match to TRBD1. Trimming cost V 1 base and J 5 bases; bases outside gene matches: 9. Germline V gene data show CDR1 as SNHLY and CDR2 as FYNNEI. The CDR3 has 16 amino acids.

The chain is built from TRBV4-1 and TRBJ1-2; a weak D match, TRBD1 (5 bases). Deletions cut 1 base from V and 3 bases from J, with 12 bases between. Germline V lookup: CDR1 MGHRA, CDR2 YSYEKL. CDR3 length: 15 amino acids. The CDR3 is CASSQGAGLDYGYTF. DNA for the CDR3: TGCGCCAGCAGCCAAGGGGCAGGGTTAGACTATGGCTACACCTTC.

The V and J genes are TRBV5-1 and TRBJ2-1, with 10 bases that match TRBD2. The V gene end was trimmed by 2 bases and the J gene end by 5 bases; junction bases not matched to a gene: 4. Per germline, CDR1 SGHRS and CDR2 YFSETQ. The CDR3 consists of 15 residues. This CDR3 reads CASSFRTSGDNEQFF. The CDR3 DNA is TGCGCCAGCAGCTTTCGTACTAGCGGGGACAATGAGCAGTTCTTC.

This clone showed up just once. The CDR3 is CASSGQQGYGYTF. For the CDR3, the DNA is TGTGCCAGCAGCGGACAACAGGGCTATGGCTACACCTTC. This chain connects TRBV2 to TRBJ1-2; a weak D match, TRBD1 (6 bases). The CDR3 extends over 13 amino acids. V dropped 6 bases and J dropped 4 bases, with 12 bases sitting between them. Germline-derived CDR1 and CDR2 are SNHLY and FYNNEI.

The chain carries TRBV7-9 and TRBJ2-2; TRBD1 matches 10 bases. Germline loops: CDR1 SEHNR, CDR2 FQNEAQ (reference sequence). This CDR3 has 16 amino acids. V shed 4 bases, J shed 6 bases, and the junction held 8 bases outside the gene matches. In DNA, the CDR3 is TGTGCCAGCAGCTCCACCGGGACAGGGGCGGCCGGGGAGCTGTTTTTT. It codes for CASSSTGTGAAGELFF.

This chain links TRBV27 with TRBJ2-7, with a weak D call TRBD2 (5 bases). The V gene's germline CDR1 is MNHEY and CDR2 SMNVEV (reference sequence). Trimming shortened V by 0 bases and J by 7 bases, and 19 bases separated the two germline ends. CDR3 length equals 16 residues. The CDR3: CASSLSSPGPAGEQYF. In nucleotides, the CDR3 is TGTGCCAGCAGTTTATCGTCTCCGGGTCCGGCGGGTGAGCAGTACTTC.

The chain uses TRBV4-2 and TRBJ1-2; D ambiguous. The CDR3 runs to 15 residues. Germline assignment: CDR1 LGHNA and CDR2 YNFKEQ. Trimming took off 0 bases at V and 4 bases at J, with 12 bases between the two ends. The CDR3 region is CASSQEWSGFYGYTF. The DNA for the CDR3 is TGTGCCAGCAGCCAAGAATGGTCGGGCTTCTATGGCTACACCTTC.

The gene calls are TRBV7-3 and TRBJ2-7; 9 positions match TRBD2. Trimming removed 5 bases from V and 3 bases from J; junction bases left unmatched: 5. CDR3 length equals 14 residues. The germline V gene has CDR1 SGHTA and CDR2 FQGTGA. The CDR3 reads CASSLSGGSYEQYF. In DNA form, the CDR3 reads TGTGCCAGCAGCCTAAGCGGGGGGAGCTACGAGCAGTACTTC.

This clone was seen only a few times. V gene TRBV12-2 combines with J gene TRBJ2-7; no check of the table's D call, TRBD2, against the DNA was made. TRBV12-2 is a pseudogene. CDR3 length equals 17 residues. The CDR3 DNA reads TGTGCAAGTCGTGACGGACTAGCGGGTCAGAGAATATACGAGCAGTACTTC. Protein sequence: CASRDGLAGQRIYEQYF.